A single sample gave rise to the 8 T cell receptor beta chains below, sequenced in a study of cytomegalovirus exposure and HLA in healthy donors (dated by TCRdb to 2016 to 2017). The library was built by means of the immunoSEQ multiplex PCR assay. A mixture of 60 forward primers for TCR Vbeta segments and 13 reverse primers for TCR Jbeta segments was used in the multiplex PCR. This immuneACCESS table, as held by TCRdb, lists in-frame sequences with V and J called but not all clones. Of the missing ones, under half trace to an unresolved V gene in checked studies; the others have no known cause. The sample records 90,000 to 100,000 clones, 9.4% of which are singletons. Of the sample, about 5% is held by the ten largest clones. Sequencing used PBMCs. The receptors come from a man aged 45 to 65 in good health and CMV-seropositive.

The chain uses TRBV5-1 and TRBJ2-5; 7 positions match TRBD1. Germline V gives CDR1 SGHRS, CDR2 YFSETQ. Trimming cost V 5 bases and J 1 base; bases outside gene matches: 5. This CDR3 is 14 amino acids long. CDR3 DNA sequence: TGCGCCAGCAGACGACAGGGACCCCAAGAGACCCAGTACTTC. Protein product: CASRRQGPQETQYF.

This clone was picked up a small number of times. The identical CDR3 is also encoded by other nucleotide sequences in the sample. The chain combines TRBV6-5 with TRBJ2-7; 8 bases agree with TRBD2. V lost 6 bases, J lost 3 bases, and 4 bases stayed unmatched. In germline, CDR1 is MNHEY, CDR2 SVGAGI. The CDR3 totals 13 residues. The CDR3 region is CASSRTSGYEQYF. CDR3 sequence (DNA): TGTGCCAGCAGCCGAACTAGCGGCTACGAGCAGTACTTC.

The sample holds a few counts of this clone. The chain is built from TRBV5-6 and TRBJ1-2, with TRBD1 as a possible D gene (6 bases). The ends were cut back, 0 bases at V and 4 bases at J, with 10 bases in the middle. In germline, CDR1 is SGHDT, CDR2 YYEEEE. The CDR3 has 14 residues. The CDR3 sequence: CASSLGQTGYGYTF. In nucleotides, the CDR3 is TGTGCCAGCAGCTTGGGACAGACAGGCTATGGCTACACCTTC.

A few counts support this clone. This chain joins TRBV21-1 and TRBJ1-1; the D call in the table, TRBD1, was not verified against the DNA. TRBV21-1 is noted as a pseudogene. The CDR3 extends over 18 amino acids. Here the CDR3 reads CASSEYWQGDPLNTEAFF. The CDR3 DNA follows: TGTGCCAGCAGCGAGTATTGGCAGGGGGACCCCCTGAACACTGAAGCTTTCTTT.

The chain links TRBV29-1 to TRBJ2-5, with D tentatively TRBD2 (6 bases). The J call is doubtful: the DNA matches TRBJ2-7 better. The CDR3 loop spans 12 amino acids. Germline V gene lookup returns CDR1 SQVTM and CDR2 ANQGSEA. The CDR3 sequence: CSVRDLTYEQYF. The CDR3 bases are TGCAGCGTCCGGGACTTGACCTACGAGCAGTACTTC.

J is TRBJ1-6 and V is TRBV30; no clear D. The CDR3 consists of 14 residues. V lost 2 bases and J 4 bases, leaving 9 bases between the germline ends. The germline CDR1 and CDR2 sequences are GTSNPN and SVGIG (reference sequence). DNA for the CDR3: TGTGCCTGGAGTCCCGAGAAATATAATTCACCCCTCCACTTT. This encodes CAWSPEKYNSPLHF.

This clone was observed a few times. The CDR3 region has the DNA TGTGCCAGTAGTATTAGACAGGCCTACGAGCAGTACTTC. This translates into CASSIRQAYEQYF. This rearrangement joins TRBV19 to TRBJ2-7; perhaps TRBD1 as D (6 bases). Germline assignment: CDR1 LNHDA and CDR2 SQIVND (reference sequence). There are 13 residues in the CDR3. Trimming pared 3 bases from V and 2 bases from J, leaving 8 bases between.

The gene calls are TRBV19 and TRBJ2-2; 8 bases agree with TRBD1. In germline, CDR1 is LNHDA, CDR2 SQIVND (reference sequence). This CDR3 has 15 residues. The junction had 6 bases not matched to a gene; V was cut back by 5 bases and J by 4 bases. The DNA for the CDR3 is TGTGCCAGTAGTCCCCCCGACAGGGGCACCGGGGAGCTGTTTTTT. Translation: CASSPPDRGTGELFF.